The text below deals with one T cell receptor beta chain. Germline V gene data show CDR1 as MRHNA and CDR2 as SNTAGT. Trimming took off 0 bases at V and 2 bases at J, with 11 bases between the two ends. The CDR3 length is 16 residues. The entry originates in a study of cytomegalovirus exposure and HLA in healthy donors. 60 Vbeta and 13 Jbeta primers were used in PCR. Assay: immunoSEQ multiplex PCR; the TCRdb copy retains only in-frame clones and omits some. The sample comprises 120,000 to 150,000 clones, 78% of which are singletons, and over 2.5% rests with the top ten. The receptor comes from a man aged 40-50 years in good health and CMV-seropositive. The chain is built from TRBV6-4 and TRBJ2-1; D may be TRBD1 (5 bases). Sequencing input: PBMCs. The CDR3 bases are TGTGCCAGCAGTGACTCAGCCAGGGTGGCCTACAATGAGCAGTTCTTC. Translating gives CASSDSARVAYNEQFF.